These 11 T cell receptor beta chains share one sample of origin, sequenced in a study of shared clonotypes between healthy human individuals. The data were produced by immunoSEQ multiplex PCR, yet TCRdb's version contains in-frame clones alone and is incomplete. The sample lists about 1.5 million clones; roughly 96% were seen once. The sample comprised naive CD4+ T cells sorted from blood. As to subset: CD45RA+ positively selected. Receptors originate from a man aged 25-45 years in good health.

The chain employs TRBV10-1 and TRBJ2-5; D unresolved. This CDR3 has 13 amino acids. V was shortened by 5 bases and J by 4 bases, with 11 bases between the two germline ends. Germline-derived CDR1 and CDR2 are WNHNN and SYGVQD (reference sequence). The CDR3 region has the DNA TGCGCCAGCAGTTTTTTCAGTGGAGAGACCCAGTACTTC. Protein product: CASSFFSGETQYF.

V and J are TRBV28 and TRBJ2-5; maybe TRBD1 (6 bases). The CDR3 spans 13 residues. Germline V gene lookup returns CDR1 MDHEN and CDR2 SYDVKM. V dropped 6 bases and J dropped 4 bases, with 12 bases sitting between them. The CDR3 sequence: CASRQGAPETQYF. The CDR3 DNA reads TGTGCCAGCAGACAGGGAGCTCCAGAGACCCAGTACTTC. The full variable domain, completed using reference TRBV28 and TRBJ2-5, is DVKVTQSSRYLVKRTGEKVFLECVQDMDHENMFWYRQDPGLGLRLIYFSYDVKMKEKGDIPEGYSVSREKKERFSLILESASTNQTSMYLCASRQGAPETQYFGPGTRLLVL.

The chain has TRBV6-1 and TRBJ2-1; D perhaps matches TRBD2 (6 bases). The CDR3 runs to 13 residues. CDR1 and CDR2 (germline): MNHNS, SASEGT. Trimming pared 4 bases from V and 8 bases from J, leaving 12 bases between. The CDR3 nucleotides read TGTGCCAGCAGTGCAACCGCGGGGTATGAGCAGTTCTTC. Translating gives CASSATAGYEQFF.

The chain couples TRBV7-2 to TRBJ2-3, with D uncertain. CDR3 length equals 17 residues. Germline assignment: CDR1 SGHTA and CDR2 FQGNSA. V lost 0 bases to trimming and J lost 2 bases, with 15 bases between them. The chain's CDR3 is CASSLAENSAYTDTQYF. The CDR3 DNA is TGTGCCAGCAGCTTAGCTGAGAATTCAGCTTACACAGATACGCAGTATTTT.

The rearrangement uses TRBV28 and TRBJ2-1; a weak D match, TRBD1 (6 bases). The CDR3 is 14 amino acids. In germline, CDR1 is MDHEN, CDR2 SYDVKM. V was trimmed by 3 bases and J by 9 bases, leaving 15 bases between them. The CDR3 loop reads CASSFETGLSEQFF. The CDR3 region has the DNA TGTGCCAGCAGTTTTGAAACAGGGCTGAGTGAGCAGTTCTTC.

The gene calls are TRBV7-9 and TRBJ2-1; TRBD2 matches 8 bases. V shed 4 bases, J shed 8 bases, and the junction held 13 bases outside the gene matches. Germline V gene data show CDR1 as SEHNR and CDR2 as FQNEAQ (reference sequence). CDR3 length: 16 residues. CDR3 sequence: CASSSPGSGKSHEQFF. Here the CDR3 DNA reads TGTGCCAGCAGCTCCCCGGGTAGCGGGAAGTCCCATGAGCAGTTCTTC.

The gene calls are TRBV6-1 and TRBJ1-5; no clear D. The CDR3 contains 12 residues. The germline CDR1 and CDR2 sequences are MNHNS and SASEGT. With 7 bases removed from V and 0 bases from J, the gap between germline ends came to 4 bases. CDR3 sequence (DNA): TGTGCCAGCACGGGTAGCAATCAGCCCCAGCATTTT. This translates into CASTGSNQPQHF.

This chain connects TRBV7-9 to TRBJ1-3; D is ambiguous. From germline, CDR1 is SEHNR and CDR2 FQNEAQ (reference sequence). The CDR3 runs to 13 residues. V dropped 6 bases and J dropped 0 bases, with 6 bases sitting between them. The CDR3 is CASRFNSGNTIYF. The CDR3 DNA follows: TGTGCCAGCAGGTTCAACTCTGGAAACACCATATATTTT.

The chain combines TRBV5-6 with TRBJ2-1, with 8 bases identical to TRBD2. In germline, CDR1 is SGHDT, CDR2 YYEEEE. V was clipped by 4 bases and J by 3 bases; unmatched bases: 9. The CDR3 has 16 residues. The CDR3 sequence: CASSAKLAANYNEQFF. CDR3 DNA: TGTGCCAGCAGCGCAAAACTAGCGGCTAACTACAATGAGCAGTTCTTC.

This chain links TRBV5-1 with TRBJ2-2, with 10 bases identical to TRBD2. The V and J ends lost 4 bases and 3 bases, in that order; junction bases with no gene match: 6. CDR1 and CDR2 from the germline V gene are SGHRS and YFSETQ. CDR3 length: 16 amino acids. The CDR3 DNA reads as TGCGCCAGCAGCCTCTGGACTAGCGGCGACACCGGGGAGCTGTTTTTT. Protein product: CASSLWTSGDTGELFF.

The rearrangement joins TRBV18 to TRBJ2-3; D is possibly TRBD1 (5 bases). This CDR3 is built from 18 residues. Germline assignment: CDR1 KGHSH and CDR2 LQKENI. V gave up 3 bases and J gave up 5 bases, with 24 bases separating them. CDR3 sequence: CASSPYPTGVTTKDTQYF. In nucleotides, the CDR3 is TGTGCCAGCTCACCTTACCCCACAGGAGTTACGACAAAAGATACGCAGTATTTT.